This record covers a single T cell receptor beta chain. Its antigen is as yet unknown. This sample was included in a study of vaccination effects on CD4 cells after COVID-19. Study-level results: Common cold coronaviruses were cross-recognized by only 1 of 255 vaccine-induced clones in healthy vaccinees. Clones from infection and from vaccination both contracted markedly late after vaccination.

V shed 4 bases and J shed 3 bases, with 12 bases lying between them. From germline, CDR1 is MRHNA and CDR2 SNTAGT. The CDR3 sequence is 15 residues long. Under the ViraFEST assay, PBMC were stimulated with viral peptide pools so that antigen-specific CD4+ T cells expanded. Sequencing was performed afterwards. On roughly day 10 of culture, CD4+ T cells were separated out. People in the vaccine group had not been infected with SARS-CoV-2 before, and their nucleocapsid antibodies were negative. On day 3 and again on day 7, half the medium was replaced with IL-2 medium. The protocol was immunoSEQ multiplex PCR, while the TCRdb copy is restricted to in-frame clones and leaves out a portion. The sample includes 20,000 to 25,000 clones, approximately 79% of them seen just once.

The clonotype comes from a human donor who received a COVID-19 vaccine. The source was CD4+ T cells from PBMCs cultured with HCoV-NL63 spike peptides, collected before COVID-19 vaccination. This chain uses TRBV6-4 with TRBJ2-2, with a tentative D call TRBD2 (6 bases). CDR3 region: CASSVYSGDTGELFF. The CDR3 DNA reads TGTGCCAGCAGTGTATATAGCGGTGACACCGGGGAGCTGTTTTTT.